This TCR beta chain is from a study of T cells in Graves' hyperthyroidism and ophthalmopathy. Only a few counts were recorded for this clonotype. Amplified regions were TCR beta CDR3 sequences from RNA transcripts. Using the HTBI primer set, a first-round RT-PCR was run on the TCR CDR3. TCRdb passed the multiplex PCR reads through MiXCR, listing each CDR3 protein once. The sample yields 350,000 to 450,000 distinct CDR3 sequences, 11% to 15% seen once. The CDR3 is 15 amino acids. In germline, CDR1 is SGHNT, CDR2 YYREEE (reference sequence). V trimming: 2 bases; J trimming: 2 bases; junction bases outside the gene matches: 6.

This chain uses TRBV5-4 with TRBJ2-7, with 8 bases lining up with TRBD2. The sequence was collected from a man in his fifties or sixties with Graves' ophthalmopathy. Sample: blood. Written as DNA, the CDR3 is TGTGCCAGCAGCTTAAGAGCGGGAGAGACCTACGAGCAGTACTTC. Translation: CASSLRAGETYEQYF. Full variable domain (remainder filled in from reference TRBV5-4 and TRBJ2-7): ETGVTQSPTHLIKTRGQQVTLRCSSQSGHNTVSWYQQALGQGPQFIFQYYREEENGRGNFPPRFSGLQFPNYSSELNVNALELDDSALYLCASSLRAGETYEQYFGPGTRLTVT.